This TCR beta chain was profiled in a study of cytomegalovirus exposure and HLA in healthy donors. Trimming removed 3 bases from V and 2 bases from J, with 14 bases in between. This CDR3 spans 16 amino acids. Germline lookup yields CDR1 LNHDA and CDR2 SQIVND (reference sequence). Sequencing used immunoSEQ multiplex PCR; TCRdb keeps in-frame clones, though not all of them. The table shows 250,000 to 400,000 clones, with approximately 85% occurring only once. The chain recombines TRBV19 with TRBJ1-5; D may be TRBD1 (5 bases). The receptor was derived from a young man in good health and CMV-seronegative. The material sequenced was PBMCs. The CDR3, as DNA: TGTGCCAGTAGTATCCCCGCAGGGAGGGGCAATCAGCCCCAGCATTTT. It yields the protein CASSIPAGRGNQPQHF. Based on the CDR3 plus reference TRBV19 and TRBJ1-5, the full variable domain is DGGITQSPKYLFRKEGQNVTLSCEQNLNHDAMYWYRQDPGQGLRLIYYSQIVNDFQKGDIAEGYSVSREKKESFPLTVTSAQKNPTAFYLCASSIPAGRGNQPQHFGDGTRLSIL.